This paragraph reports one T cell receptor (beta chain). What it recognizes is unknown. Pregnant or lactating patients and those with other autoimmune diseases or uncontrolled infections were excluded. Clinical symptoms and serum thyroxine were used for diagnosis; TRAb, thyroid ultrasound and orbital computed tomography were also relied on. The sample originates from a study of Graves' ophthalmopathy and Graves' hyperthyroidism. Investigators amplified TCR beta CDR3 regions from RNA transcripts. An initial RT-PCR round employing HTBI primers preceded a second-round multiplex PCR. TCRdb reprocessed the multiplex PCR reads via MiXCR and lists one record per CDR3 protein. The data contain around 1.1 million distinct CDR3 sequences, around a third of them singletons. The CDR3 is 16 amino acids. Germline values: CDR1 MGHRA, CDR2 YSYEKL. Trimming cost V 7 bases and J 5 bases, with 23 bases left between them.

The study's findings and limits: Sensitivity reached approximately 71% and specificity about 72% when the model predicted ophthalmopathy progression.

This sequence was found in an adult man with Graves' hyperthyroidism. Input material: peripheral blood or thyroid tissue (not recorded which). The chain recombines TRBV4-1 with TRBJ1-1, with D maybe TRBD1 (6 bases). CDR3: CASTFGTQGRGTEAFF. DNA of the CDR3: TGCGCCAGCACCTTCGGCACACAGGGCCGGGGAACTGAAGCTTTCTTT.